The present T cell receptor beta chain was sequenced within a study of blood T cell repertoires in COVID-19. Study information: The origin of the acute and convalescent COVID-19 samples was the United States, Italy and Spain. The analysed material was cDNA or gDNA that came from T cells, B-cell-depleted T cells, or PBMCs.

The CDR3 loop spans 15 amino acids. The trim removed 0 bases at V and 5 bases at J, leaving 6 bases unmatched. Germline CDR1 SGDLS, CDR2 YYNGEE. In the authors' methods: Estimates of nucleated cell counts were drawn from the amplification of reference gene primers. Method: immunoSEQ multiplex PCR; TCRdb's copy keeps in-frame clones and lacks some. V and J calls and clone size are copied from that table; D and trimming were computed from the DNA. Of about 190,000 clones in the sample, 82% were seen once. Seattle enrolled patients during active infection and tracked them longitudinally. Sequencing was carried out using peripheral blood. The chain is built from TRBV9 and TRBJ2-5; 8 nucleotides agree with TRBD2. This receptor was taken from a woman aged 55-70 years with COVID-19, enrolled during active disease. CDR3 sequence: CASSVVGPGGETQYF. CDR3 bases: TGTGCCAGCAGCGTAGTAGGACCGGGAGGGGAGACCCAGTACTTC.